This TCR beta chain stems from a study of blood T cell repertoires in COVID-19. Study-level information: Sites in the United States, Italy and Spain provided acute and convalescent COVID-19 samples. The cDNA or gDNA used as material had been derived from T cells, B-cell-depleted T cells, or PBMCs.

The CDR3 is made up of 17 amino acids. V trimming: 5 bases; J trimming: 7 bases; junction bases outside the gene matches: 14. Germline V gene data show CDR1 as SGHTA and CDR2 as FQGNSA. Methods used by the authors: From reference gene primer amplification, estimates of nucleated cell counts were derived. The data were produced by immunoSEQ multiplex PCR, yet TCRdb's version contains in-frame clones alone and is incomplete. Clonal size and the V and J genes are those of that table, whereas D and trimming came from the DNA. The sample holds under 150,000 clones, 75% to 90% seen once. This clone appeared once.

This receptor was taken from a man between 50 and 59 years old with active COVID-19. This chain uses TRBV7-2 with TRBJ2-1, with 10 bases aligning to TRBD2. Material for sequencing was peripheral blood. CDR3 in amino acids: CASSPPGVAGGLNEQFF. The CDR3 DNA reads as TGTGCCAGCAGCCCCCCTGGAGTAGCGGGGGGTCTAAATGAGCAGTTCTTC.